This TCR beta chain was documented in a study of blood T cell repertoires in COVID-19. Study-level background: The analysed material was cDNA or gDNA that came from T cells, B-cell-depleted T cells, or PBMCs.

Methods used by the authors: How many nucleated cells were present was estimated from reference gene primer amplification. Sequencing was performed with immunoSEQ multiplex PCR; in TCRdb, only in-frame clones are kept and a portion is missing. V and J calls and clone size are given by that table; D and trimming were obtained from the DNA. The sample shows over 400,000 clones, roughly 89% of them seen only once. The Seattle patients joined while their infection was active and were tracked longitudinally afterward. CDR3 length: 16 amino acids. CDR1 and CDR2 (germline): MNHNS, SASEGT. J gave up 8 bases and V 4 bases, and 13 bases lay outside the gene matches.

The TCR originated in a woman between 45 and 60 years old with COVID-19, enrolled during active disease. Material for sequencing was peripheral blood. The chain is built from TRBV6-1 and TRBJ1-4, with 7 bases fitting TRBD1. The CDR3 DNA follows: TGTGCCAGCAGTGGAGGGACAGATCAACGTGGGGAAAAACTGTTTTTT. Translating gives CASSGGTDQRGEKLFF.